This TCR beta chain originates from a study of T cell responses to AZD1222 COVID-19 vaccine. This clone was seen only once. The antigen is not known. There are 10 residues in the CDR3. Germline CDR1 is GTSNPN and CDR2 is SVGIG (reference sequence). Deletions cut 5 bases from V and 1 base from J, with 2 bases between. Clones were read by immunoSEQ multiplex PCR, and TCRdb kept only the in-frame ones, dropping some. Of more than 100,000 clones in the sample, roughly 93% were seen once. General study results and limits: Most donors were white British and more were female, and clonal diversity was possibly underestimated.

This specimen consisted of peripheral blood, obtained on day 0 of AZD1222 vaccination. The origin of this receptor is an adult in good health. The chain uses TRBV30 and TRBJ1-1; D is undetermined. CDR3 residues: CAWANTEAFF. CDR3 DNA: TGTGCCTGGGCGAACACTGAAGCTTTCTTT.